This T cell receptor (beta chain) is from a study of T cell repertoires in cytomegalovirus infection. Worth noting for this clonotype: No antigen is known for it.

Notes on the study in general: Dominating the ex vivo response were TCR beta clonotypes that were CMV-specific and HLA-C-restricted.

TCRdb passed the reads through MiXCR, listing each CDR3 protein once. The top ten hold under 30% of the sample, which has roughly 200,000 distinct CDR3 sequences, 17% seen once. This clonotype was sampled from a human donor in good health (CMV status not recorded). Some clones in this sample may be carry-over from other donors' samples. Source material: CD8+ T cells from PBMCs.

CDR3 in amino acids: CSLDSGGENTQYF. CDR3 coding DNA: TGCAGCCTGGATTCAGGAGGGGAGAACACGCAGTATTTT. The chain uses TRBV29-1 and TRBJ2-3, with D possibly matching TRBD2 (6 bases). Germline loops: CDR1 SQVTM, CDR2 ANQGSEA. The germline V and J ends were trimmed by 8 bases and 9 bases, with 21 bases remaining between them. This CDR3 comprises 13 residues.